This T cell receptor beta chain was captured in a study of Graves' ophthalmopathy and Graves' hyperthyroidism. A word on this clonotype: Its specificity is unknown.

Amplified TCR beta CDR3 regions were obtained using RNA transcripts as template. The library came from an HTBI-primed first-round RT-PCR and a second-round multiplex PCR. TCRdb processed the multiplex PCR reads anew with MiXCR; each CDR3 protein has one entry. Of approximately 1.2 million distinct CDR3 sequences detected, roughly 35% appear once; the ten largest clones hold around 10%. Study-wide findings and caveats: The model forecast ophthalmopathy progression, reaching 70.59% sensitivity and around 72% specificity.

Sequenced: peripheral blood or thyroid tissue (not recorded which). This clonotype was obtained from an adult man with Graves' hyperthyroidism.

The CDR3 nucleotides are TGTGCCAGCAGCTTACGGGCTGGAGGTGGGGAGCTGTTTTTT. Protein sequence: CASSLRAGGGELFF. The V call is TRBV7-6, the J call TRBJ2-2, with TRBD2 as a possible D gene (5 bases). This CDR3 spans 14 amino acids. With 2 bases removed from V and 8 bases from J, the gap between germline ends came to 12 bases. The V gene's germline CDR1 is SGHVS and CDR2 FNYEAQ.